Sequencing of this T cell receptor (beta chain) was carried out in a study of human T cells and chemical hapten exposure. Study conclusions and caveats: The study found that DPC sensitization did not change TCRs above 1 in 1000 frequency.

For the library, individual cDNA molecules each received unique molecular identifiers. A single record per CDR3 protein comes from TCRdb applying MiXCR to the RACE reads. The sample shows around 31,000 distinct CDR3 sequences, less than 8% of them seen only once. The CDR3 is 15 residues long. CDR1 SGDLS and CDR2 YYNGEE come from the germline V gene. The V end lost 0 bases, the J end lost 5 bases, and 14 bases lay between the germline ends. Concerning this clonotype: Its antigen is not identified.

The time point is: healthy volunteer bleed at 2 weeks. Sequencing started from total RNA isolated from unfractionated whole blood. The sample taken for sequencing was whole blood. The chain employs TRBV9 and TRBJ1-1; a weak D match, TRBD1 (6 bases). The TCR was taken from a human donor in good health. Some clones in this sample may be carry-over from other donors' samples. The CDR3 is CASSVAGGRGTEAFF. Written as DNA, the CDR3 is TGTGCCAGCAGCGTAGCTGGGGGGCGCGGGACTGAAGCTTTCTTT.